This TCR beta chain emerged from a study of T cell responses to AZD1222 COVID-19 vaccine. Study as a whole: Second-dose groups at about 4 or about 12 weeks were pooled.

TCRdb's table, derived via immunoSEQ multiplex PCR, lists solely in-frame clones and lacks some. This table has under 300,000 clones, approximately 95% appearing once. The CDR3 covers 11 residues. V was trimmed by 6 bases and J by 7 bases, leaving 8 bases between them. The rearrangement uses TRBV12-3 or TRBV12-4 and TRBJ2-3, with D unresolved. The material sequenced was peripheral blood, taken on day 0 of AZD1222 vaccination. The receptor comes from an adult in good health. Written as DNA, the CDR3 is TGTGCCAGCAGGTCGTTCAATACGCAGTATTTT. This sequence encodes CASRSFNTQYF.